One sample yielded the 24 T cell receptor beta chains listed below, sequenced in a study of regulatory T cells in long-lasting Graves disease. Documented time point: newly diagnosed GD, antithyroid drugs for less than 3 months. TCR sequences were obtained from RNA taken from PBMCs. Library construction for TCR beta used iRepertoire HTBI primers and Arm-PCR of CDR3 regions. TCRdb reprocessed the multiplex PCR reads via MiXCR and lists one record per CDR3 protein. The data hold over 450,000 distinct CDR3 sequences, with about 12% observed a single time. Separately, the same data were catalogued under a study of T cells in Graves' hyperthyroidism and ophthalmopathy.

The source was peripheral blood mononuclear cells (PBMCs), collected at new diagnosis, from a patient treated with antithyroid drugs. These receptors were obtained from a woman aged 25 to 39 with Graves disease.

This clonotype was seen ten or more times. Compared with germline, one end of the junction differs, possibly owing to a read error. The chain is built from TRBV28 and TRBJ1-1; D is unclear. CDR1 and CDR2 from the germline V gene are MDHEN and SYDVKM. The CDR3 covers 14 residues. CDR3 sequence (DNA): TGTGCCAGCATCGACGTTCGGGGAAACACTGAAACTTTCTTT. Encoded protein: CASIDVRGNTETFF.

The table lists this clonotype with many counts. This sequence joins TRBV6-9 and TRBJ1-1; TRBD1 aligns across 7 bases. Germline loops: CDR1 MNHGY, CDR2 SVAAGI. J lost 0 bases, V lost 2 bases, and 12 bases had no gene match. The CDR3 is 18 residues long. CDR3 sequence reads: CASSYQRPRTGMNTEAFF. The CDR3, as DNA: TGTGCCAGCAGTTATCAGCGGCCGAGGACAGGAATGAACACTGAAGCTTTCTTT.

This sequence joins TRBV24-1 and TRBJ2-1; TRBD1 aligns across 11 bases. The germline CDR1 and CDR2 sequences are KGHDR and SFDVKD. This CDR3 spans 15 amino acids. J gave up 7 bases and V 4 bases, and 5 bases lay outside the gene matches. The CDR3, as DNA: TGTGCCACCAGTGACCTCGGGACAGGGGGTAATGAGCAGTTCTTC. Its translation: CATSDLGTGGNEQFF.

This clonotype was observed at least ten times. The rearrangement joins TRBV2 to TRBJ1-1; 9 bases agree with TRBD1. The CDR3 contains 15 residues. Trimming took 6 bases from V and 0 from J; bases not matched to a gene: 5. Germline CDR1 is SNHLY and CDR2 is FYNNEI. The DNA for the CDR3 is TGTGCCAGCAGGGAAACAGGGGGCCTGAACACTGAAGCTTTCTTT. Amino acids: CASRETGGLNTEAFF.

The CDR3 nucleotides read TGTGCCAGCAGCCAGACAGGGGGATCCTACGAGCAGTACTTC. Translated, it gives CASSQTGGSYEQYF. The chain recombines TRBV25-1 with TRBJ2-7; 9 bases match TRBD1. Germline V gene sequence: CDR1 MGHDK, CDR2 SYGVNS. V gave up 6 bases and J gave up 1 base; unmatched junction bases: 4. This CDR3 is 14 amino acids long.

The CDR3 sequence is CASSPGQIWDEQFF. DNA for the CDR3: TGTGCCAGCAGTCCGGGACAGATTTGGGATGAGCAGTTCTTC. The V gene is TRBV6-4, the J gene TRBJ2-1; 7 positions agree with TRBD1. Germline trimming cut 5 bases from V and 8 bases from J; bases unmatched to any gene: 9. Germline CDR1 and CDR2: MRHNA and SNTAGT. The CDR3 is 14 amino acids.

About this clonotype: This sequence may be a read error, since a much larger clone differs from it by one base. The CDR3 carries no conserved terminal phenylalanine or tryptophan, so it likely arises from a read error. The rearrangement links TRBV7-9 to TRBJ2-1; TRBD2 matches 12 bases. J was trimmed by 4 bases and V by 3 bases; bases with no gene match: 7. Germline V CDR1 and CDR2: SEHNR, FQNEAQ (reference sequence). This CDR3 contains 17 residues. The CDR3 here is CASSFILAGGPYNEQFL. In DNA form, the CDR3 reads TGTGCCAGCAGCTTTATTCTAGCGGGAGGGCCGTACAATGAGCAGTTCTTA.

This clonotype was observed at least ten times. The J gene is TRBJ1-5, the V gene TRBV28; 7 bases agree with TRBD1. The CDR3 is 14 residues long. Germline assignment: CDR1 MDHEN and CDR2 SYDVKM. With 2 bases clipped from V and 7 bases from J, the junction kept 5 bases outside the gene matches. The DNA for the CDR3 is TGTGCCAGCAGTTTACCAGGGGGAGGGCAGCCCCAGCATTTT. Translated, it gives CASSLPGGGQPQHF.

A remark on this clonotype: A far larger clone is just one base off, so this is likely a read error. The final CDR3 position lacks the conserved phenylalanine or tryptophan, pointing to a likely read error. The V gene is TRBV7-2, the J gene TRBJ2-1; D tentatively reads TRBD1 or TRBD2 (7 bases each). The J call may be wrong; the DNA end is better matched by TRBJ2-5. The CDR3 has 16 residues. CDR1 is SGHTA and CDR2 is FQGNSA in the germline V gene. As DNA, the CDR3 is TGTGCCAGCAGCTTAAACAGGGGAGGGAGTCAAGAGACCCAGTACGTC. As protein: CASSLNRGGSQETQYV.

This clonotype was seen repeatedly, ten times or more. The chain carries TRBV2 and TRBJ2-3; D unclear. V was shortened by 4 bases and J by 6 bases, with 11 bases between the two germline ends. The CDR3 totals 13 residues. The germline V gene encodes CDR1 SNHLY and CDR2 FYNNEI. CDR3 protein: CASSARLGDTQYF. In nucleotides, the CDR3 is TGTGCCAGCAGTGCTCGACTTGGGGATACGCAGTATTTT.

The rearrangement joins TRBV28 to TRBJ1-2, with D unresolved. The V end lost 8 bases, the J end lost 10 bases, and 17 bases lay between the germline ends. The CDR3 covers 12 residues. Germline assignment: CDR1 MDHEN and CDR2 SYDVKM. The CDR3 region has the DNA TGTGCCAGCGGACTTAATGCCGAAACCTACACCTTC. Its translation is CASGLNAETYTF.

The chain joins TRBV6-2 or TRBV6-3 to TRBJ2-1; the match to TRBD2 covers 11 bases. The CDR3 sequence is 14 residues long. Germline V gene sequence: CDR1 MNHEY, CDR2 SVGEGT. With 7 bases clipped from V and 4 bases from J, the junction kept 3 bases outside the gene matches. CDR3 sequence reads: CASILAGGYNEQFF. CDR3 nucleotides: TGTGCCAGCATTTTAGCGGGAGGGTACAATGAGCAGTTCTTC.

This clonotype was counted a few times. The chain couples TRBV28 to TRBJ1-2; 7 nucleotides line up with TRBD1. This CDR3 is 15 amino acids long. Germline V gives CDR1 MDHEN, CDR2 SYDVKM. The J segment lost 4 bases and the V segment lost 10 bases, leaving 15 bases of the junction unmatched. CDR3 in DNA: TGTGCCACCCGTTTTTTTTGGGGACAGCCCTATGGCTACACCTTC. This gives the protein CATRFFWGQPYGYTF.

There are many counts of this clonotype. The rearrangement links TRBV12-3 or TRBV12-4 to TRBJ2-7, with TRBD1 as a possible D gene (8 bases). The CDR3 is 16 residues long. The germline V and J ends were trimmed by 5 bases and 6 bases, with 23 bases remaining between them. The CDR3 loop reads CASSIQQGGGFGEQYF. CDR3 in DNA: TGTGCCAGCAGTATACAACAGGGGGGGGGGTTTGGCGAGCAGTACTTC.

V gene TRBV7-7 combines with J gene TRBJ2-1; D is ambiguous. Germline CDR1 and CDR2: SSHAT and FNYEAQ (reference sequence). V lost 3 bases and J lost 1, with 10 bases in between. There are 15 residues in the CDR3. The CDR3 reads CASSLSSVSYNEQFF. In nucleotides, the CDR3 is TGTGCCAGCAGCTTGTCTAGTGTATCCTACAATGAGCAGTTCTTC.

This chain's CDR3 is CAWSVYGVDEQYF. The CDR3, as DNA: TGTGCCTGGAGTGTTTACGGGGTGGACGAGCAGTACTTC. The chain links TRBV30 to TRBJ2-7; D is possibly TRBD2 (5 bases). The CDR3 length is 13 residues. The V gene's germline CDR1 is GTSNPN and CDR2 SVGIG (reference sequence). The V gene lost 0 bases and the J gene lost 5 bases, with 11 bases spanning the gap. The whole variable domain, filled in from reference TRBV30 and TRBJ2-7, reads SQTIHQWPATLVQPVGSPLSLECTVEGTSNPNLYWYRQAAGRGLQLLFYSVGIGQISSEVPQNLSASRPQDRQFILSSKKLLLSDSGFYLCAWSVYGVDEQYFGPGTRLTVT.

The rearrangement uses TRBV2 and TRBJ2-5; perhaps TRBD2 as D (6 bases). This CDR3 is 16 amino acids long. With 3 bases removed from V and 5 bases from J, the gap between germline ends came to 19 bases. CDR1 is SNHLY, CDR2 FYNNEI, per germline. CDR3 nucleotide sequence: TGTGCCAGCAGTGATCCGGGGGTCATACGTATCGAGACCCAGTACTTC. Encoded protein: CASSDPGVIRIETQYF.

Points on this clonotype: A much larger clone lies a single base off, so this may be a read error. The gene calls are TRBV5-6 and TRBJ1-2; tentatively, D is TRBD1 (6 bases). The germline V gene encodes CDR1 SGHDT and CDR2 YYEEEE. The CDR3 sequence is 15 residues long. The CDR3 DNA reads TGTGCCAGCAGCTTGTTTGGGACACCCTTTTATGGCTGCACCTTC. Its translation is CASSLFGTPFYGCTF.

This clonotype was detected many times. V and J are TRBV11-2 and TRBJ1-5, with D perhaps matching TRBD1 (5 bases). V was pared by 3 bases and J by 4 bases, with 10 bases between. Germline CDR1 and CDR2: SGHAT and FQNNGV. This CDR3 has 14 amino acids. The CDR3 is CASSLSGGNQPQHF. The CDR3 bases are TGTGCCAGCAGCTTGTCGGGGGGAAATCAGCCCCAGCATTTT.

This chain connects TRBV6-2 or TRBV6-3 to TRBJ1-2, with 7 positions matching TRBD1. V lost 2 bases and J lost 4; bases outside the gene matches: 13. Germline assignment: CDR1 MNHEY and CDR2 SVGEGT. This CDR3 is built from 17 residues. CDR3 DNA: TGTGCCAGCAGTTACACCACAGGGGCCGCAATGGTCTATGGCTACACCTTC. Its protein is CASSYTTGAAMVYGYTF.

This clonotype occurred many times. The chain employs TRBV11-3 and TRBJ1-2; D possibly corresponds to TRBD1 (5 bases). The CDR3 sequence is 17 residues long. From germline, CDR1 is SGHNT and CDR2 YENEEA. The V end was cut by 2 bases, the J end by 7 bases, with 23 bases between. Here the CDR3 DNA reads TGTGCCAGCAGCTTATTTTCTTCGGGGGAGCTATCATCTGGCTACACCTTC. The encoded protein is CASSLFSSGELSSGYTF.

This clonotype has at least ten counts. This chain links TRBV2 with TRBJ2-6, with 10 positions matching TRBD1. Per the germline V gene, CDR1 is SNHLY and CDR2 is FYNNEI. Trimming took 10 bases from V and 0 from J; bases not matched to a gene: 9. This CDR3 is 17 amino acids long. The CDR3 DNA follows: TGTGCCACACTGGGGGACAGGGGTGGCTCTGGGGCCAACGTCCTGACTTTC. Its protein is CATLGDRGGSGANVLTF.

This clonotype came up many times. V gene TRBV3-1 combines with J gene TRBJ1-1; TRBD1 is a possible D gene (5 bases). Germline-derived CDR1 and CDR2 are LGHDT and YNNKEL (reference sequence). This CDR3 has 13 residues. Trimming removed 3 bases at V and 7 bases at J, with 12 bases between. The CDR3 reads CASSQGRRVEAFF. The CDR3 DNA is TGTGCCAGCAGCCAGGGACGGAGGGTTGAAGCTTTCTTT.

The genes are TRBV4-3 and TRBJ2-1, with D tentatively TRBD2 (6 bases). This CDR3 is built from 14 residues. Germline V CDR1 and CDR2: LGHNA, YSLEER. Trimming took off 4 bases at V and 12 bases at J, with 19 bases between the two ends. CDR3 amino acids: CASSLLPPPGVQFF. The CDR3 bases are TGCGCCAGCAGCCTCCTACCCCCCCCGGGAGTGCAGTTCTTC.